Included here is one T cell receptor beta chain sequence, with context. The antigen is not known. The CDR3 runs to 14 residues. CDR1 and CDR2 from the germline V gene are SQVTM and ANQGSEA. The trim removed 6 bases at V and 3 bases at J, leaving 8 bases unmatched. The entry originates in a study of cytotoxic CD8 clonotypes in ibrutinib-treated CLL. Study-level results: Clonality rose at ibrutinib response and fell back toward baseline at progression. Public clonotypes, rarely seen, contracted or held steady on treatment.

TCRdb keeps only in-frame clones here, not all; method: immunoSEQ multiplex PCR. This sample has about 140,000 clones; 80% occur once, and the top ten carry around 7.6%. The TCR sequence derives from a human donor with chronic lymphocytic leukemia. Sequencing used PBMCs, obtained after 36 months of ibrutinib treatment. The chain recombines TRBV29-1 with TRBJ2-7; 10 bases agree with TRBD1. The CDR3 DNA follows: TGCAGCGTCACCTCGGGACAGGGGCTCTACGAGCAGTACTTC. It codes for CSVTSGQGLYEQYF.